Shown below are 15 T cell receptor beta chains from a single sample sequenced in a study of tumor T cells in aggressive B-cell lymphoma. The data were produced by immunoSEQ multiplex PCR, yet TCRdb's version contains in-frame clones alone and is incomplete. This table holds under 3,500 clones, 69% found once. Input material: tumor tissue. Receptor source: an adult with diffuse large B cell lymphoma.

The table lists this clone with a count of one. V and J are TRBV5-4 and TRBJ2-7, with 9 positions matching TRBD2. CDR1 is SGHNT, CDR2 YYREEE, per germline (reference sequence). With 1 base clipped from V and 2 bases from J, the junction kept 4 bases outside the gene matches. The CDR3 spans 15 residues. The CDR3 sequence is CASSLRAGGAYEQYF. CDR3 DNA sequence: TGTGCCAGCAGCTTGAGGGCGGGAGGGGCCTACGAGCAGTACTTC.

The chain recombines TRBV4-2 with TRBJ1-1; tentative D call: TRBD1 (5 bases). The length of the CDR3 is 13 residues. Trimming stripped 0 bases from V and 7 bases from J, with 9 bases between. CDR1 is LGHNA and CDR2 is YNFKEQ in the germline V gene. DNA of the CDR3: TGTGCCAGCAGCCAAGATGGCGGGGGTGAAGCTTTCTTT. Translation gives CASSQDGGGEAFF.

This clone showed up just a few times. The CDR3 loop reads CASSLEPGGGAYEQYF. CDR3 DNA sequence: TGTGCCAGCAGTTTAGAGCCGGGCGGGGGGGCCTACGAGCAGTACTTC. This chain uses TRBV28 with TRBJ2-7; 9 bases are shared with TRBD2. The CDR3 runs to 16 residues. CDR1 is MDHEN and CDR2 is SYDVKM in the germline V gene. Trimming at V came to 2 bases and at J to 2 bases, leaving 7 bases not matched to a gene.

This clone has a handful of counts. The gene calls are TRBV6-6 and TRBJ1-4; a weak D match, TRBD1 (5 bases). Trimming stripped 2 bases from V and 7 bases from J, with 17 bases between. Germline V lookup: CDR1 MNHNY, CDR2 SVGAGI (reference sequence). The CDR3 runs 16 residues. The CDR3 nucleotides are TGTGCCAGCAGTTACAATCAGGGCGGATTAGGTGAAAAACTGTTTTTT. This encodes CASSYNQGGLGEKLFF.

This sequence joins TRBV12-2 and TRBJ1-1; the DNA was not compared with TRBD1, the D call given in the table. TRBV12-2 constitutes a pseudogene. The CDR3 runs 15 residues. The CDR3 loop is CASRVRGPRNTEAFF. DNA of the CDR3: TGTGCAAGTCGCGTCAGGGGGCCCCGGAACACTGAAGCTTTCTTT.

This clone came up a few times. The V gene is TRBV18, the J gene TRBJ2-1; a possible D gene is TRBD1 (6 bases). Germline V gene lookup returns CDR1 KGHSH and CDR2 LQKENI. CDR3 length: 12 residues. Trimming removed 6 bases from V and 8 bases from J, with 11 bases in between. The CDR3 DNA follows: TGTGCCAGCTCGAGGACAGAGGATGAGCAGTTCTTC. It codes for CASSRTEDEQFF. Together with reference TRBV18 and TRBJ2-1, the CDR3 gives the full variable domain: NAGVMQNPRHLVRRRGQEARLRCSPMKGHSHVYWYRQLPEEGLKFMVYLQKENIIDESGMPKERFSAEFPKEGPSILRIQQVVRGDSAAYFCASSRTEDEQFFGPGTRLTVL.

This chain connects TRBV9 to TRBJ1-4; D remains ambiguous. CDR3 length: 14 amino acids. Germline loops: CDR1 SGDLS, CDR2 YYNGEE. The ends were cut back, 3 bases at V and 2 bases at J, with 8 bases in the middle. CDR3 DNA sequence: TGTGCCAGCAGCGCCAACAGCACTAATGAAAAACTGTTTTTT. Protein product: CASSANSTNEKLFF.

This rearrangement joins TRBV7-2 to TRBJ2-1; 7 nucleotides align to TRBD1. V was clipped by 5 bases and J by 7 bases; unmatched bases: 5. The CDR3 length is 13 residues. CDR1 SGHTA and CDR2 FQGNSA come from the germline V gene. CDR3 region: CASSKVTGNEQFF. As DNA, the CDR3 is TGTGCCAGCAGCAAGGTGACAGGGAATGAGCAGTTCTTC.

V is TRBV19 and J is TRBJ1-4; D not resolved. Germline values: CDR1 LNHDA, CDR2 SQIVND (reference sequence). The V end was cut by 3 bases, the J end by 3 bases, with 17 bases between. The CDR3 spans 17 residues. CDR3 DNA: TGTGCCAGTAGTATCGCCTCGGGAAGAGGCCCTAATGAAAAACTGTTTTTT. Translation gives CASSIASGRGPNEKLFF.

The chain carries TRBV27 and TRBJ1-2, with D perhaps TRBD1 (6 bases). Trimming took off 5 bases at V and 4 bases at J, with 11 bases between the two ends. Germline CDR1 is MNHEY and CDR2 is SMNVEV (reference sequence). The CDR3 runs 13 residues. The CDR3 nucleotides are TGTGCCAGCAGTGCCTTACAGGGCTATGGCTACACCTTC. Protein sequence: CASSALQGYGYTF.

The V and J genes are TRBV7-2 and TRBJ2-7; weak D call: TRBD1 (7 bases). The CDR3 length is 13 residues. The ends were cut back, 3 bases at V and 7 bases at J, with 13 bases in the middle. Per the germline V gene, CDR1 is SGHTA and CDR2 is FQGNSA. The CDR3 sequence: CASSFTTGREQYF. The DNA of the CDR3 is TGTGCCAGCAGCTTTACGACAGGGAGGGAGCAGTACTTC.

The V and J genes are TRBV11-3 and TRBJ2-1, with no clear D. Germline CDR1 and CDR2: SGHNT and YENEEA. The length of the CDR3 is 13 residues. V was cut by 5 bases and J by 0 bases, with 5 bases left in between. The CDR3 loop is CASSESSYNEQFF. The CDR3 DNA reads TGTGCCAGCAGCGAGAGCTCCTACAATGAGCAGTTCTTC. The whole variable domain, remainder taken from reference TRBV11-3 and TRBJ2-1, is EAGVVQSPRYKIIEKKQPVAFWCNPISGHNTLYWYLQNLGQGPELLIRYENEEAVDDSQLPKDRFSAERLKGVDSTLKIQPAELGDSAVYLCASSESSYNEQFFGPGTRLTVL.

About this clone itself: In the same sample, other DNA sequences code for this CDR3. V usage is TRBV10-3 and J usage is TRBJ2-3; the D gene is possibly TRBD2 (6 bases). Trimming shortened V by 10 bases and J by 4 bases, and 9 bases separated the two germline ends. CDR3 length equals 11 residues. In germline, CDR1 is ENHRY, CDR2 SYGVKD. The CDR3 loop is CATTSSDTQYF. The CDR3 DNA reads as TGTGCCACCACTAGCTCAGATACGCAGTATTTT.

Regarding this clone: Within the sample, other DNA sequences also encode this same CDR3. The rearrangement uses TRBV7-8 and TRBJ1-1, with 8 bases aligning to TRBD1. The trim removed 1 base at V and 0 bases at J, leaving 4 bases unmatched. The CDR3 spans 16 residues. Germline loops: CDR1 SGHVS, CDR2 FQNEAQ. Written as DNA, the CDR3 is TGTGCCAGCAGCTTAGTTCAGGGGGCAATGAACACTGAAGCTTTCTTT. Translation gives CASSLVQGAMNTEAFF. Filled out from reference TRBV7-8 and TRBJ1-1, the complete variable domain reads GAGVSQSPRYKVAKRGQDVALRCDPISGHVSLFWYQQALGQGPEFLTYFQNEAQLDKSGLPSDRFFAERPEGSVSTLKIQRTQQEDSAVYLCASSLVQGAMNTEAFFGQGTRLTVV.

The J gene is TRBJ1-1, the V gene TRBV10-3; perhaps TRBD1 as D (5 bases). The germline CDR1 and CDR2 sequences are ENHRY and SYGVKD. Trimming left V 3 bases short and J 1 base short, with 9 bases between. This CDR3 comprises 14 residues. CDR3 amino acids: CAISDRVGNTEAFF. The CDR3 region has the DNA TGTGCCATCAGTGACAGGGTCGGGAACACTGAAGCTTTCTTT.